This passage covers 30 T cell receptor beta chains from one sample sequenced in a study of control samples from healthy donors and cancer patients. Repertoires were generated with immunoSEQ multiplex PCR, while TCRdb's copy carries only in-frame clones and drops some. The data contain fewer than 50,000 clones, approximately 92% of them singletons. Sequencing used PBMCs. The source of these receptors is a man aged 30 to 45 with colorectal cancer.

V and J are TRBV7-8 and TRBJ1-6; TRBD1 matches 8 bases. The CDR3 totals 13 residues. Germline V gene sequence: CDR1 SGHVS, CDR2 FQNEAQ. V trimming: 7 bases; J trimming: 10 bases; junction bases outside the gene matches: 6. Here the CDR3 reads CASTLQGESPLHF. The CDR3 DNA reads TGTGCCAGCACCCTACAGGGGGAATCACCCCTCCACTTT.

Comments on this clone: An end of the junction does not agree with germline; a read error may underlie this. The CDR3 spells CASSPGPAGVFHVF. As DNA, the CDR3 is TGTGCCAGCAGCCCGGGGCCCGCGGGGGTCTTTCATGTCTTC. The chain uses TRBV5-4 and TRBJ2-1; 7 bases line up with TRBD2. Germline V gene sequence: CDR1 SGHNT, CDR2 YYREEE (reference sequence). The CDR3 is made up of 14 amino acids.

J is TRBJ1-3 and V is TRBV7-9, with D tentatively TRBD1 (6 bases). The V gene lost 5 bases and the J gene lost 6 bases, with 11 bases spanning the gap. Germline values: CDR1 SEHNR, CDR2 FQNEAQ (reference sequence). The CDR3 contains 13 residues. CDR3 DNA: TGTGCCAGCAGCAGATGGACAGAAAACACCATATATTTT. Amino acid sequence: CASSRWTENTIYF.

The chain couples TRBV7-2 to TRBJ2-2, with D maybe TRBD2 (6 bases). Trimming removed 4 bases at V and 1 base at J, with 16 bases between. Germline V lookup: CDR1 SGHTA, CDR2 FQGNSA. The CDR3 totals 17 residues. In DNA, the CDR3 is TGTGCCAGCAGCTACCCCCCATGGGGAGGGAACACCGGGGAGCTGTTTTTT. Translated: CASSYPPWGGNTGELFF.

The V gene is TRBV15, the J gene TRBJ1-1, with 7 bases aligning to TRBD1. This CDR3 contains 13 residues. Trimming at V came to 8 bases and at J to 11 bases, leaving 14 bases not matched to a gene. Germline values: CDR1 LNHNV, CDR2 YYDKDF (reference sequence). The chain's CDR3 is CATRGQGEFWAFF. As DNA, the CDR3 is TGTGCCACCCGGGGGCAGGGGGAATTCTGGGCTTTCTTT.

The chain combines TRBV7-8 with TRBJ2-2, with TRBD1 as a possible D gene (6 bases). With 5 bases removed from V and 5 bases from J, the gap between germline ends came to 12 bases. From germline, CDR1 is SGHVS and CDR2 FQNEAQ. The CDR3 totals 14 residues. The CDR3 protein is CASSLRTETGELFF. In DNA form, the CDR3 reads TGTGCCAGCAGCCTCAGGACAGAGACCGGGGAGCTGTTTTTT. Using reference TRBV7-8 and TRBJ2-2 for the parts outside the CDR3, the full variable domain is GAGVSQSPRYKVAKRGQDVALRCDPISGHVSLFWYQQALGQGPEFLTYFQNEAQLDKSGLPSDRFFAERPEGSVSTLKIQRTQQEDSAVYLCASSLRTETGELFFGEGSRLTVL.

The chain employs TRBV6-5 and TRBJ1-2; D is unresolved. V was cut by 5 bases and J by 4 bases, with 11 bases left in between. There are 13 residues in the CDR3. The germline V gene encodes CDR1 MNHEY and CDR2 SVGAGI. In DNA form, the CDR3 reads TGTGCCAGCAGTCCCCGGCCACTCTATGGCTACACCTTC. It codes for CASSPRPLYGYTF.

The chain employs TRBV4-3 and TRBJ1-6, with D perhaps matching TRBD1 (5 bases). Germline V gives CDR1 LGHNA, CDR2 YSLEER. The CDR3 has 15 residues. Trimming cost V 1 base and J 6 bases, with 10 bases left between them. The CDR3 nucleotides read TGCGCCAGCAGCCAAGCCGACAGCGTTAATTCACCCCTCCACTTT. This codes for CASSQADSVNSPLHF.

The chain joins TRBV3-1 (or the pseudogene TRBV3-2) to TRBJ1-2; no clear D gene. V was clipped by 2 bases and J by 7 bases, with 11 bases between them. The CDR3 totals 13 residues. Germline CDR1 is LGHDT and CDR2 is YNNKEL (reference sequence). This CDR3 reads CASSQLSGVGYTF. CDR3 nucleotide sequence: TGTGCCAGCAGCCAATTAAGTGGGGTTGGCTACACCTTC.

V and J are TRBV25-1 and TRBJ1-1; D may be TRBD1 (5 bases). The V end was cut by 5 bases, the J end by 4 bases, with 14 bases between. CDR1 is MGHDK and CDR2 is SYGVNS in the germline V gene. This CDR3 is built from 14 residues. CDR3: CASSSREAGTEAFF. The CDR3, as DNA: TGTGCCAGCAGTTCCAGGGAAGCAGGCACTGAAGCTTTCTTT.

The V gene is TRBV6-5, the J gene TRBJ1-1; D is ambiguous. CDR1 and CDR2 from the germline V gene are MNHEY and SVGAGI. The ends were cut back, 0 bases at V and 3 bases at J, with 14 bases in the middle. This CDR3 has 16 amino acids. Here the CDR3 reads CASSYSSLGGYTEAFF. DNA for the CDR3: TGTGCCAGCAGTTACTCGAGCTTGGGAGGGTACACTGAAGCTTTCTTT.

This chain uses TRBV18 with TRBJ2-6, with D perhaps assigned TRBD1 or TRBD2 (5 bases each). From germline, CDR1 is KGHSH and CDR2 LQKENI. This CDR3 region has 18 residues. The germline V and J ends were trimmed by 5 bases and 0 bases, with 17 bases remaining between them. The CDR3 bases are TGTGCCAGCTCAAGATCCGGGACGTCGGTCTCTGGGGCCAACGTCCTGACTTTC. It codes for CASSRSGTSVSGANVLTF. Full variable domain (remainder filled in from reference TRBV18 and TRBJ2-6): NAGVMQNPRHLVRRRGQEARLRCSPMKGHSHVYWYRQLPEEGLKFMVYLQKENIIDESGMPKERFSAEFPKEGPSILRIQQVVRGDSAAYFCASSRSGTSVSGANVLTFGAGSRLTVL.

J is TRBJ1-2 and V is TRBV5-1, with 9 positions matching TRBD1. The CDR3 runs to 14 residues. V was clipped by 4 bases and J by 4 bases; unmatched bases: 5. Germline lookup yields CDR1 SGHRS and CDR2 YFSETQ. The CDR3 bases are TGCGCCAGCAGCCGGGGACAGGGCTTCTATGGCTACACCTTC. As protein: CASSRGQGFYGYTF.

The chain carries TRBV11-2 and TRBJ1-2; no definite D call. V was pared by 1 base and J by 2 bases, with 11 bases between. The CDR3 has 15 residues. The germline V gene encodes CDR1 SGHAT and CDR2 FQNNGV. The CDR3 DNA follows: TGTGCCAGCAGCTTAGGCTCGGCGGGGAACTATGGCTACACCTTC. Translating gives CASSLGSAGNYGYTF.

The rearrangement joins TRBV5-1 to TRBJ2-3, with D possibly matching TRBD1 (5 bases). There are 14 residues in the CDR3. Germline CDR1 and CDR2: SGHRS and YFSETQ. The V gene lost 2 bases and the J gene lost 6 bases, with 13 bases spanning the gap. The CDR3 DNA sequence: TGCGCCAGCAGCTTAGAGTCCAGGGTGGATACGCAGTATTTT. Encoded protein: CASSLESRVDTQYF.

The chain carries TRBV29-1 and TRBJ2-1, with a tentative D call TRBD2 (6 bases). The germline gives CDR1 SQVTM, CDR2 ANQGSEA. The ends were cut back, 4 bases at V and 1 base at J, with 11 bases in the middle. This CDR3 comprises 14 residues. Written as DNA, the CDR3 is TGCAGCGTTGCCAGCGGGCTGTCCTACAATGAGCAGTTCTTC. Translated: CSVASGLSYNEQFF.

The chain is built from TRBV6-5 and TRBJ1-1; 7 bases align to TRBD1. CDR1 and CDR2 from the germline V gene are MNHEY and SVGAGI. Trimming cost V 2 bases and J 3 bases; bases outside gene matches: 9. This CDR3 contains 16 residues. CDR3 sequence reads: CASSYGAGGYHTEAFF. CDR3 DNA sequence: TGTGCCAGCAGTTACGGCGCAGGGGGGTATCACACTGAAGCTTTCTTT.

This chain connects TRBV7-2 to TRBJ1-1; no reliable D call. Trimming stripped 7 bases from V and 0 bases from J, with 9 bases between. This CDR3 has 13 amino acids. Germline CDR1 SGHTA, CDR2 FQGNSA. The CDR3 region has the DNA TGTGCCAGCATCGAACCTTTGAACACTGAAGCTTTCTTT. Translation: CASIEPLNTEAFF.

This chain joins TRBV6-2 or TRBV6-3 and TRBJ2-7; 11 nucleotides line up with TRBD1. Germline values: CDR1 MNHEY, CDR2 SVGEGT. Unmatched junction bases numbered 3, after V lost 4 bases and J lost 4 bases. The CDR3 runs 14 residues. In nucleotides, the CDR3 is TGTGCCAGCAGTTGGACAGGGGGCTATTACGAGCAGTACGTC. This encodes CASSWTGGYYEQYV.

The DNA for the CDR3 is TGTGCCAGCAGCTTAAGACAGGGGGCTTACGGAGGCTACACCTTC. It encodes CASSLRQGAYGGYTF. The gene calls are TRBV7-2 and TRBJ1-2; the match to TRBD1 covers 10 bases. Per the germline V gene, CDR1 is SGHTA and CDR2 is FQGNSA. With 2 bases clipped from V and 8 bases from J, the junction kept 8 bases outside the gene matches. This CDR3 region has 15 residues.

CDR3 protein: CASSLSGNTIYF. The CDR3 DNA reads as TGTGCCTCGTCTCTTTCTGGAAACACCATATATTTT. This chain joins TRBV19 and TRBJ1-3, with D unresolved. Germline V gene data show CDR1 as LNHDA and CDR2 as SQIVND (reference sequence). V lost 11 bases and J 1 base, leaving 9 bases between the germline ends. The CDR3 runs 12 residues.

Only one count was recorded for this clone. The chain combines TRBV9 with TRBJ2-5, with D perhaps matching TRBD2 (5 bases). Germline V gene lookup returns CDR1 SGDLS and CDR2 YYNGEE. The CDR3 length is 16 residues. V gave up 0 bases and J gave up 5 bases, with 17 bases separating them. Here the CDR3 reads CASSVGLDYPRETQYF. Written as DNA, the CDR3 is TGTGCCAGCAGCGTAGGGTTAGACTACCCTCGGGAGACCCAGTACTTC.

The gene calls are TRBV6-6 and TRBJ1-6; tentative D call: TRBD1 (6 bases). The CDR3 loop spans 14 amino acids. The germline V gene encodes CDR1 MNHNY and CDR2 SVGAGI (reference sequence). The V end was cut by 2 bases, the J end by 14 bases, with 16 bases between. The DNA for the CDR3 is TGTGCCAGCAGTTACCGACAGGAAGGTGGAGCCCTCCACTTT. It yields the protein CASSYRQEGGALHF.

V is TRBV19 and J is TRBJ1-2; D remains ambiguous. Trimming left V 6 bases short and J 8 bases short, with 13 bases between. Germline CDR1 is LNHDA and CDR2 is SQIVND (reference sequence). The CDR3 runs to 12 residues. CDR3 sequence (DNA): TGTGCCAGTAGCCCGAGAGGGTGGGGCTACACCTTC. This translates into CASSPRGWGYTF.

The rearrangement links TRBV6-1 to TRBJ1-4; the match to TRBD1 covers 7 bases. Germline values: CDR1 MNHNS, CDR2 SASEGT. Trimming at V came to 0 bases and at J to 7 bases, leaving 5 bases not matched to a gene. The CDR3 is 15 residues long. CDR3 protein: CASSEAPQGSEKLFF. CDR3 bases: TGTGCCAGCAGTGAAGCCCCACAGGGGTCTGAAAAACTGTTTTTT.

The chain couples TRBV7-8 to TRBJ1-2; the match to TRBD1 covers 11 bases. The CDR3 runs 20 residues. Germline lookup yields CDR1 SGHVS and CDR2 FQNEAQ. Trimming at V came to 1 base and at J to 0 bases, leaving 13 bases not matched to a gene. CDR3 coding DNA: TGTGCCAGCAGCTTAGAGCTTCGTGCTCCGGACAGGGGGCCTAACTATGGCTACACCTTC. This codes for CASSLELRAPDRGPNYGYTF.

This clone appeared once. The CDR3 region is CASSPGQLSGNTIYF. The CDR3 DNA follows: TGTGCCAGTAGCCCGGGACAGCTCTCTGGAAACACCATATATTTT. The J gene is TRBJ1-3, the V gene TRBV19; 7 bases align to TRBD1. The CDR3 loop spans 15 amino acids. The J segment lost 0 bases and the V segment lost 6 bases, leaving 5 bases of the junction unmatched. Per germline, CDR1 LNHDA and CDR2 SQIVND (reference sequence).

The chain uses TRBV10-1 and TRBJ1-2, with D perhaps matching TRBD1 (5 bases). Germline CDR1 reads WNHNN; CDR2 reads SYGVQD (reference sequence). V dropped 3 bases and J dropped 5 bases, with 19 bases sitting between them. The CDR3 contains 16 residues. CDR3 sequence reads: CASSDWEGTGHYGYTF. The CDR3 bases are TGCGCCAGCAGTGATTGGGAGGGTACAGGCCATTATGGCTACACCTTC.

The CDR3 region is CASSLWTGGRSNQPQHF. The DNA of the CDR3 is TGTGCCAGCAGCTTATGGACAGGGGGGAGAAGCAATCAGCCCCAGCATTTT. The rearrangement uses TRBV7-2 and TRBJ1-5, with 10 positions matching TRBD1. The CDR3 has 17 residues. Germline V gives CDR1 SGHTA, CDR2 FQGNSA. The V and J ends lost 2 bases and 1 base, in that order; junction bases with no gene match: 5.

This rearrangement joins TRBV6-6 to TRBJ1-5, with 10 bases matching TRBD1. CDR3 size: 14 residues. V lost 6 bases, J lost 4 bases, and 3 bases stayed unmatched. CDR1 MNHNY and CDR2 SVGAGI come from the germline V gene (reference sequence). The CDR3 spells CASRPGQGNQPQHF. CDR3 DNA sequence: TGTGCCAGCAGACCGGGACAGGGGAATCAGCCCCAGCATTTT.